This TCR beta chain was sequenced during a study of CD8 T cells in Susac syndrome. This clonotype was found once. Mismatch with germline at one junction end may stem from a read error. CD8+ and CD4+ T cells taken from blood had their TCR beta sequenced. After extraction with the RNeasy kit, roughly 0.45 to 1 ug of the RNA was reverse transcribed using random hexamers. It was immunoSEQ multiplex PCR that amplified TCR beta CDR3 across 54 Vbeta and 13 Jbeta. TCRdb called the immunoSEQ multiplex PCR reads again in MiXCR, with one record for every CDR3 protein. In the table there are 200,000 to 250,000 distinct CDR3 sequences, about 93% of which are singletons. The source material was CD8+ T cells from PBMCs. This sequence originates from a human donor with multiple sclerosis.

The CDR3 sequence is CTSSDQGGKSYEQYF. The CDR3, as DNA: TGTACCAGCAGTGACCAGGGAGGGAAGTCCTACGAGCAGTACTTC. J is TRBJ2-7 and V is TRBV25-1, with TRBD2 matching 7 bases. Germline V gene sequence: CDR1 MGHDK, CDR2 SYGVNS. This CDR3 has 15 amino acids.